The 19 T cell receptor beta chains presented below share a single source sample, sequenced in a study of shared clonotypes between healthy human individuals. Libraries were prepared by immunoSEQ multiplex PCR; TCRdb keeps only in-frame clonotypes and omits some of them. In the table there are hundreds of thousands of clones, about 95% of which are singletons. Only CD45RO-negative cells positively selected for CCR7 counted as naive CD8 cells, so terminally differentiated effector memory CD45RA+ cells were excluded. The sequenced sample was naive CD8+ T cells sorted from blood. All receptors derive from a woman in her twenties or thirties in good health.

The chain links TRBV28 to TRBJ2-2, with TRBD1 as a possible D gene (5 bases). Trimming stripped 6 bases from V and 5 bases from J, with 10 bases between. The CDR3 contains 13 residues. Germline lookup yields CDR1 MDHEN and CDR2 SYDVKM. Here the CDR3 reads CASSRVETGELFF. Written as DNA, the CDR3 is TGTGCCAGCAGCAGGGTTGAGACCGGGGAGCTGTTTTTT.

V is TRBV6-1 and J is TRBJ1-1; 8 bases fit TRBD1. The CDR3 contains 16 residues. Germline V lookup: CDR1 MNHNS, CDR2 SASEGT. V was clipped by 4 bases and J by 1 base; unmatched bases: 8. CDR3 protein: CASSGTGSEENTEAFF. CDR3 DNA sequence: TGTGCCAGCAGTGGGACAGGGTCTGAGGAGAACACTGAAGCTTTCTTT.

The chain recombines TRBV28 with TRBJ2-7; D tentatively fits TRBD1 or TRBD2 (5 bases each). Deletions cut 3 bases from V and 2 bases from J, with 17 bases between. CDR3 length equals 16 residues. Per the germline V gene, CDR1 is MDHEN and CDR2 is SYDVKM. The CDR3: CASSLGIGTATYEQYF. In DNA, the CDR3 is TGTGCCAGCAGTTTGGGCATCGGGACGGCTACCTACGAGCAGTACTTC. Variable domain in full (rest from reference TRBV28 and TRBJ2-7): DVKVTQSSRYLVKRTGEKVFLECVQDMDHENMFWYRQDPGLGLRLIYFSYDVKMKEKGDIPEGYSVSREKKERFSLILESASTNQTSMYLCASSLGIGTATYEQYFGPGTRLTVT.

The chain uses TRBV7-3 and TRBJ2-3; no firm D call. Germline CDR1 and CDR2: SGHTA and FQGTGA. V gave up 5 bases and J gave up 0 bases, with 27 bases separating them. CDR3 length: 20 residues. The CDR3 sequence: CASSTPSKPQDGSSTDTQYF. The CDR3 bases are TGTGCCAGCAGCACCCCCTCCAAACCCCAGGACGGATCTAGCACAGATACGCAGTATTTT.

The chain uses TRBV6-6 and TRBJ2-7; perhaps D is TRBD1 or TRBD2 (5 bases each). V lost 5 bases to trimming and J lost 5 bases, with 16 bases between them. Germline lookup yields CDR1 MNHNY and CDR2 SVGAGI (reference sequence). There are 14 residues in the CDR3. The chain's CDR3 is CASSVRDGAHEQYF. DNA of the CDR3: TGTGCCAGCAGTGTCCGGGACGGCGCCCACGAGCAGTACTTC.

The rearrangement joins TRBV28 to TRBJ2-7, with 9 positions matching TRBD2. The trim removed 3 bases at V and 3 bases at J, leaving 9 bases unmatched. The CDR3 contains 16 residues. Germline V gene data show CDR1 as MDHEN and CDR2 as SYDVKM. In DNA, the CDR3 is TGTGCCAGCAGTTTTCCAAGACAGCGGGAGGTCTACGAGCAGTACTTC. The encoded protein is CASSFPRQREVYEQYF.

The chain combines TRBV5-1 with TRBJ2-7; the D gene is possibly TRBD2 (5 bases). The CDR3 has 13 residues. From germline, CDR1 is SGHRS and CDR2 YFSETQ. V gave up 0 bases and J gave up 5 bases, with 9 bases separating them. The CDR3 spells CASSLARAHEQYF. Here the CDR3 DNA reads TGCGCCAGCAGCTTGGCGAGGGCTCACGAGCAGTACTTC.

The V gene is TRBV13, the J gene TRBJ2-7; no clear D. The CDR3 is 12 amino acids. From germline, CDR1 is PRHDT and CDR2 FYEKMQ (reference sequence). V lost 1 base and J lost 10, with 11 bases in between. CDR3 loop: CASSLERQPQYF. CDR3 coding DNA: TGTGCCAGCAGCTTAGAACGCCAACCCCAGTACTTC.

V gene TRBV6-5 combines with J gene TRBJ2-7; 9 bases are a match to TRBD1. This CDR3 contains 13 residues. CDR1 is MNHEY, CDR2 SVGAGI, per germline. The CDR3 protein is CVTSTGGLYEQYF. DNA of the CDR3: TGTGTCACGTCGACAGGGGGGTTATACGAGCAGTACTTC.

This clone has only one observation. This chain connects TRBV5-1 to TRBJ1-1, with 7 bases matching TRBD1. Germline V lookup: CDR1 SGHRS, CDR2 YFSETQ. The CDR3 runs to 16 residues. The trim removed 0 bases at V and 4 bases at J, leaving 9 bases unmatched. CDR3 region: CASSLVGAGGGTEAFF. The CDR3 DNA is TGCGCCAGCAGCTTGGTTGGGGCAGGGGGAGGCACTGAAGCTTTCTTT.

V and J are TRBV6-7 and TRBJ2-5; unclear D gene. TRBV6-7 is designated an ORF whose function remains uncertain. This CDR3 spans 11 amino acids. V lost 11 bases and J 5 bases, leaving 12 bases between the germline ends. In nucleotides, the CDR3 is TGTGCCCGGTTGGACGGGGAGACCCAGTACTTC. Translated, it gives CARLDGETQYF.

The gene calls are TRBV27 and TRBJ2-1, with D tentatively TRBD1 (5 bases). V lost 6 bases and J lost 5, with 17 bases in between. This CDR3 has 15 amino acids. The germline CDR1 and CDR2 sequences are MNHEY and SMNVEV (reference sequence). The CDR3 DNA follows: TGTGCCAGCAGAACAGGAGAAGGGCTTGACAATGAGCAGTTCTTC. It translates to CASRTGEGLDNEQFF.

The J gene is TRBJ2-5, the V gene TRBV5-1, with D tentatively TRBD1 or TRBD2 (5 bases each). Deletions cut 4 bases from V and 5 bases from J, with 15 bases between. The CDR3 length is 14 residues. Germline assignment: CDR1 SGHRS and CDR2 YFSETQ. CDR3 region: CASSIGTSPETQYF. Here the CDR3 DNA reads TGCGCCAGCAGCATCGGGACCTCTCCTGAGACCCAGTACTTC.

The chain uses TRBV2 and TRBJ1-4, with 7 bases matching TRBD1. J gave up 0 bases and V 1 base, and 8 bases lay outside the gene matches. The length of the CDR3 is 18 residues. The germline V gene encodes CDR1 SNHLY and CDR2 FYNNEI. The CDR3 reads CASSEVGRGVATNEKLFF. CDR3 nucleotides: TGTGCCAGCAGTGAAGTCGGCAGGGGGGTCGCAACTAATGAAAAACTGTTTTTT.

This clone has only one observation. CDR3 protein: CASSVRARTGNTEAFF. DNA of the CDR3: TGTGCCAGCAGTGTCCGGGCCAGGACGGGGAACACTGAAGCTTTCTTT. This chain links TRBV27 with TRBJ1-1; D unresolved. CDR3 length: 16 residues. The V end was cut by 5 bases, the J end by 1 base, with 17 bases between. Germline loops: CDR1 MNHEY, CDR2 SMNVEV (reference sequence).

The chain joins TRBV13 to TRBJ2-7; TRBD1 is a possible D gene (5 bases). The CDR3 spans 13 residues. Germline lookup yields CDR1 PRHDT and CDR2 FYEKMQ (reference sequence). V shed 0 bases and J shed 3 bases, with 6 bases lying between them. The CDR3 protein is CASSLGRVYEQYF. CDR3 DNA sequence: TGTGCCAGCAGCTTAGGCAGGGTCTACGAGCAGTACTTC.

The chain carries TRBV27 and TRBJ2-1; D is undetermined. Trimming removed 7 bases at V and 2 bases at J, with 15 bases between. Germline CDR1 MNHEY, CDR2 SMNVEV (reference sequence). The CDR3 loop spans 15 amino acids. The CDR3 bases are TGTGCCAGCACAACCACCCTAGGGCCCTACAATGAGCAGTTCTTC. Its protein product is CASTTTLGPYNEQFF.

J is TRBJ2-1 and V is TRBV28; TRBD2 matches 14 bases. J was trimmed by 8 bases and V by 7 bases; bases with no gene match: 7. CDR3 length: 15 residues. Germline CDR1 MDHEN, CDR2 SYDVKM. In DNA, the CDR3 is TGTGCCAGCATTCTCGGGACTAGCGGGAGTGATGAGCAGTTCTTC. This encodes CASILGTSGSDEQFF.

The CDR3 DNA reads as TGTGCCAGCAGACCCACAGGGGGCTCTGGAAACACCATATATTTT. It encodes CASRPTGGSGNTIYF. The rearrangement uses TRBV5-8 and TRBJ1-3; 8 bases match TRBD1. In germline, CDR1 is SGHTS, CDR2 YDEGEE. The CDR3 consists of 15 residues. The ends lost 5 bases at V and 0 bases at J; junction bases unmatched: 4. Filled out from reference TRBV5-8 and TRBJ1-3, the complete variable domain reads EAGVTQSPTHLIKTRGQQATLRCSPISGHTSVYWYQQALGLGLQFLLWYDEGEERNRGNFPPRFSGRQFPNYSSELNVNALELEDSALYLCASRPTGGSGNTIYFGEGSWLTVV.